The clone carrying this T cell receptor (beta chain) was counted a few times. The antigen remains unidentified. MiXCR was run by TCRdb on the reads, yielding one entry per CDR3 protein. The sample lists about 900,000 distinct CDR3 sequences; around 31% were seen once. The sample is drawn from a study of T cell repertoires in cytomegalovirus infection. Study overall: The study used recently identified HLA-C-restricted and well-studied HLA-B-restricted CMV epitopes. Indications came from public TCR beta signatures; they pointed to CMV infection and to a matching HLA type.

The TCR sequence derives from a human donor in good health (CMV status not recorded). Some clones in this sample may be carry-over from other donors' samples. The specimen was cultured CD8+ T cells from PBMCs, collected from culture after CMV antigen stimulation.

DNA for the CDR3: TGTGCCAGCAGCCCCCGGGGACCGACAGATACGCAGTATTTT. The encoded protein is CASSPRGPTDTQYF. V and J are TRBV5-6 and TRBJ2-3; D possibly matches TRBD1 or TRBD2 (5 bases each). The CDR3 runs 14 residues. Trimming stripped 4 bases from V and 3 bases from J, with 12 bases between. CDR1 and CDR2 (germline): SGHDT, YYEEEE.